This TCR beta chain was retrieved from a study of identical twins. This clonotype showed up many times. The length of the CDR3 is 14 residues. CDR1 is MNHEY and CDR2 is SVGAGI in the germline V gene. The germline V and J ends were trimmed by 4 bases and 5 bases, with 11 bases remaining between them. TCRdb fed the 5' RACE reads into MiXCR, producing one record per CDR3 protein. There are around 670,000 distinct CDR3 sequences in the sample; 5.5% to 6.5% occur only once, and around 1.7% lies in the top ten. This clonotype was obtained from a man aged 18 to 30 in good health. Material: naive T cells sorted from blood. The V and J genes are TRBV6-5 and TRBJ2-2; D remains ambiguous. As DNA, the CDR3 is TGTGCCAGCAGTTTGGGCAGCCGAACCGGGGAGCTGTTTTTT. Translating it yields CASSLGSRTGELFF.